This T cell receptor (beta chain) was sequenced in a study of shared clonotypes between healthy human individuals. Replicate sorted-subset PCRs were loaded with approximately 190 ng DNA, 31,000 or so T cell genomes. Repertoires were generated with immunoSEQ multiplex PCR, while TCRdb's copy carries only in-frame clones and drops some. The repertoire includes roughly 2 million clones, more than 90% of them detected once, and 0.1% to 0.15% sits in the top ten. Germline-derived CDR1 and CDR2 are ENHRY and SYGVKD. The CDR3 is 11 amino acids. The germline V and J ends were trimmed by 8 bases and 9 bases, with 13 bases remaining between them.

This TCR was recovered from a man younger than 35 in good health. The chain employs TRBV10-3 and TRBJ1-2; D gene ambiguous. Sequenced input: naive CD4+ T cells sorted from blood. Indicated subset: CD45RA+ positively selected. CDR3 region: CAIRDIISYTF. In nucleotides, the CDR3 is TGTGCCATCCGAGACATAATAAGCTACACCTTC.